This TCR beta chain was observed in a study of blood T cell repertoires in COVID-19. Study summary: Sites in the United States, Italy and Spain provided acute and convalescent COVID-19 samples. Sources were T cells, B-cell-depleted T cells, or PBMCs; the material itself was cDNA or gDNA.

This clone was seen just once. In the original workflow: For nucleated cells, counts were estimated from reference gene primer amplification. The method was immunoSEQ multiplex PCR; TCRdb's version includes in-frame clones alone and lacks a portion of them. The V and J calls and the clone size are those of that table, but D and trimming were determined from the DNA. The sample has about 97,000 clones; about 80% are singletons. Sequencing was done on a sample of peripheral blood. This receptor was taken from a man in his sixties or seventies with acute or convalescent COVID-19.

This CDR3 reads CASSPPGGSVLRDTQYF. CDR3 sequence (DNA): TGTGCCAGCTCACCGCCGGGAGGGAGTGTCTTAAGAGATACGCAGTATTTT. V gene TRBV18 combines with J gene TRBJ2-3, with 8 nucleotides matching TRBD2. This CDR3 has 17 residues. V gave up 3 bases and J gave up 5 bases; unmatched junction bases: 13. From germline, CDR1 is KGHSH and CDR2 LQKENI. The entire variable domain, with the rest obtained from reference TRBV18 and TRBJ2-3, is as follows: NAGVMQNPRHLVRRRGQEARLRCSPMKGHSHVYWYRQLPEEGLKFMVYLQKENIIDESGMPKERFSAEFPKEGPSILRIQQVVRGDSAAYFCASSPPGGSVLRDTQYFGPGTRLTVL.